The T cell receptor (beta chain) described here comes from a study of blood T cell repertoires in COVID-19. Enrolled during active infection, Seattle patients were then followed longitudinally. Under the authors' procedure: For nucleated cells, counts were estimated from reference gene primer amplification. Libraries were prepared by immunoSEQ multiplex PCR; TCRdb keeps only in-frame clonotypes and omits some of them. V and J calls and clone size follow that table, whereas D and trimming were derived from the DNA. The table shows 150,000 to 180,000 clones, with roughly 88% occurring only once. Germline assignment: CDR1 MNHNY and CDR2 SVGAGI (reference sequence). V shed 4 bases and J 0 bases; nucleotides not matched to a gene: 5. The CDR3 covers 16 residues. Regarding this clone: The sample carries other DNA sequences with the same CDR3.

The sequenced material came from peripheral blood. The TCR sequence derives from a man aged 55-75 years with COVID-19, enrolled during active disease. V is TRBV6-6 and J is TRBJ1-5; 8 nucleotides match TRBD1. The CDR3 reads CASSSAGTGSNQPQHF. The DNA of the CDR3 is TGTGCCAGCAGTTCGGCCGGGACAGGTAGCAATCAGCCCCAGCATTTT.